The 15 T cell receptor beta chains listed next were all sequenced from one sample in a study of T cell responses to AZD1222 COVID-19 vaccine. Only in-frame clones appear in the TCRdb table, and some are missing; sequencing was by immunoSEQ multiplex PCR. The table includes tens of thousands of clones, 87% detected once. Material: peripheral blood, obtained 28 days after the second AZD1222 dose. These receptors were obtained from an adult who received the AZD1222 COVID-19 vaccine.

This clone occurred a few times. V and J are TRBV7-2 and TRBJ1-5; possible D gene TRBD1, 6 bases. CDR1 is SGHTA and CDR2 is FQGNSA in the germline V gene. The V end lost 2 bases, the J end lost 11 bases, and 13 bases lay between the germline ends. The CDR3 contains 13 residues. This CDR3 is CASSLRLRDTQHF. The CDR3 bases are TGTGCCAGCAGCTTACGCCTTCGGGACACCCAGCATTTT.

The DNA for the CDR3 is TGTGCCAGTAGTCGGGACCGGGACATGACGTGGGGTTATATCGGCAATCAGCCCCAGCATTTT. This gives the protein CASSRDRDMTWGYIGNQPQHF. This sequence joins TRBV19 and TRBJ1-5, with D maybe TRBD1 (6 bases). The CDR3 is made up of 21 amino acids. With 5 bases removed from V and 2 bases from J, the gap between germline ends came to 31 bases. The V gene's germline CDR1 is LNHDA and CDR2 SQIVND (reference sequence).

This clone was recorded once. The chain uses TRBV30 and TRBJ2-1; 7 nucleotides agree with TRBD2. The germline V gene encodes CDR1 GTSNPN and CDR2 SVGIG (reference sequence). V shed 8 bases, J shed 0 bases, and the junction held 4 bases outside the gene matches. The CDR3 has 13 residues. CDR3 sequence (DNA): TGTGCCCTACTAGCGAACTCCTACAATGAGCAGTTCTTC. This gives the protein CALLANSYNEQFF.

The chain is built from TRBV6-5 and TRBJ2-2; tentatively, D is TRBD1 (5 bases). Germline CDR1 reads MNHEY; CDR2 reads SVGAGI. The CDR3 runs 16 residues. Trimming took off 2 bases at V and 4 bases at J, with 14 bases between the two ends. The CDR3 loop is CASSYQGQGPTGELFF. For the CDR3, the DNA is TGTGCCAGCAGTTACCAAGGGCAGGGTCCCACCGGGGAGCTGTTTTTT.

J is TRBJ1-6 and V is TRBV11-1; tentative D call: TRBD1 (6 bases). The CDR3 extends over 15 amino acids. V lost 2 bases and J 7 bases, leaving 12 bases between the germline ends. Germline CDR1 reads SGHAT; CDR2 reads FQDESV (reference sequence). This CDR3 reads CASSLYTGQNSPLHF. The CDR3 DNA sequence: TGTGCCAGCAGCTTATACACAGGGCAAAATTCACCCCTCCACTTT.

V gene TRBV9 combines with J gene TRBJ2-1; the D gene could be TRBD1 or TRBD2 (5 bases each). CDR1 SGDLS and CDR2 YYNGEE come from the germline V gene. The CDR3 length is 13 residues. Trimming shortened V by 0 bases and J by 9 bases, and 10 bases separated the two germline ends. The CDR3 DNA reads TGTGCCAGCAGCGTAGCTACTGGGGGTGAGCAGTTCTTC. Translated, it gives CASSVATGGEQFF.

The chain joins TRBV7-9 to TRBJ2-3; TRBD2 matches at 9 bases. Trimming at V came to 6 bases and at J to 4 bases, leaving 8 bases not matched to a gene. Germline CDR1 SEHNR, CDR2 FQNEAQ (reference sequence). The CDR3 loop spans 15 amino acids. DNA for the CDR3: TGTGCCAGCAGTCCCAGCGGGGGGACAGCAGATACGCAGTATTTT. This sequence encodes CASSPSGGTADTQYF.

The chain combines TRBV5-4 with TRBJ1-3; D not resolved. The length of the CDR3 is 15 residues. With 1 base removed from V and 0 bases from J, the gap between germline ends came to 8 bases. Per the germline V gene, CDR1 is SGHNT and CDR2 is YYREEE (reference sequence). CDR3 sequence (DNA): TGTGCCAGCAGCTTGTACCAAGGCTCTGGAAACACCATATATTTT. This gives the protein CASSLYQGSGNTIYF. The full variable domain, its missing parts supplied by reference TRBV5-4 and TRBJ1-3, is ETGVTQSPTHLIKTRGQQVTLRCSSQSGHNTVSWYQQALGQGPQFIFQYYREEENGRGNFPPRFSGLQFPNYSSELNVNALELDDSALYLCASSLYQGSGNTIYFGEGSWLTVV.

The chain uses TRBV21-1 and TRBJ2-3. TRBV21-1 constitutes a pseudogene. The CDR3 is 13 amino acids. CDR3 sequence reads: CASSIWGADTQYF. DNA for the CDR3: TGTGCCAGCAGCATCTGGGGTGCAGATACGCAGTATTTT.

The chain recombines TRBV7-8 with TRBJ1-3, with 10 bases aligning to TRBD1. This CDR3 spans 16 amino acids. Germline CDR1 is SGHVS and CDR2 is FQNEAQ. Trimming removed 5 bases from V and 2 bases from J; junction bases left unmatched: 6. CDR3 residues: CASSPLGQGAGNTIYF. Written as DNA, the CDR3 is TGTGCCAGCAGCCCCTTAGGACAGGGGGCTGGAAACACCATATATTTT.

The V gene is TRBV10-3, the J gene TRBJ2-2; 9 nucleotides match TRBD1. The CDR3 sequence is 16 residues long. V lost 6 bases and J lost 1; bases outside the gene matches: 6. Germline CDR1 reads ENHRY; CDR2 reads SYGVKD. This CDR3 reads CAIREQGALNTGELFF. The CDR3 DNA reads TGTGCCATCAGGGAACAGGGGGCTCTGAACACCGGGGAGCTGTTTTTT.

The J gene is TRBJ1-1, the V gene TRBV19; no reliable D call. The CDR3 sequence is 13 residues long. Germline V gene sequence: CDR1 LNHDA, CDR2 SQIVND (reference sequence). V lost 2 bases to trimming and J lost 0 bases, with 4 bases between them. CDR3 bases: TGTGCCAGTAGTATAAGGGTGAACACTGAAGCTTTCTTT. Translated: CASSIRVNTEAFF.

The rearrangement uses TRBV5-5 and TRBJ2-5, with 9 bases lining up with TRBD1. The germline gives CDR1 SGHKS, CDR2 YYEKEE (reference sequence). The CDR3 length is 14 residues. J lost 4 bases, V lost 4 bases, and 5 bases had no gene match. The CDR3 region has the DNA TGTGCCAGCAGCCTGACAGGGGGTGGAGAGACCCAGTACTTC. Protein: CASSLTGGGETQYF. The full variable domain, its missing parts supplied by reference TRBV5-5 and TRBJ2-5, is DAGVTQSPTHLIKTRGQQVTLRCSPISGHKSVSWYQQVLGQGPQFIFQYYEKEERGRGNFPDRFSARQFPNYSSELNVNALLLGDSALYLCASSLTGGGETQYFGPGTRLLVL.

This clone was recorded only once. This chain joins TRBV4-3 and TRBJ2-1, with TRBD2 matching over 9 bases. The V segment lost 1 base and the J segment 0 bases; nucleotides outside the gene matches: 7. The CDR3 is 18 amino acids. Germline V gene sequence: CDR1 LGHNA, CDR2 YSLEER. The CDR3 sequence: CASSQGASGVDSYNEQFF. Here the CDR3 DNA reads TGCGCCAGCAGCCAAGGGGCTAGCGGGGTTGACTCCTACAATGAGCAGTTCTTC.

This clone was detected only once. This chain links TRBV5-4 with TRBJ1-4, with D possibly matching TRBD1 (5 bases). CDR1 is SGHNT and CDR2 is YYREEE in the germline V gene (reference sequence). Between the trimmed V and J ends, which lost 4 bases and 8 bases, there was a span of 15 bases. This CDR3 has 14 amino acids. For the CDR3, the DNA is TGTGCCAGCAGCACCGGGACGGAAACCGAAAAACTGTTTTTT. The encoded protein is CASSTGTETEKLFF.